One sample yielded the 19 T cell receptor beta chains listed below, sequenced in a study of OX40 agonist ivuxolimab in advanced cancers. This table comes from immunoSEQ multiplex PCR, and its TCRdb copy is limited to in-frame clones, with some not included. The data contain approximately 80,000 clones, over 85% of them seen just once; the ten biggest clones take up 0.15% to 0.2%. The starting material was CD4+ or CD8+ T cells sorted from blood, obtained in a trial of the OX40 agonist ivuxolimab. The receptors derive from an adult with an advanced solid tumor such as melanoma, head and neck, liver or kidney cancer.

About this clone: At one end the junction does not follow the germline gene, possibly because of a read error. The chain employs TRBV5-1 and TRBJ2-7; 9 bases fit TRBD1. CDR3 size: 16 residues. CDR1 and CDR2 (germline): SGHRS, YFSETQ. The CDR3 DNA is TGCGCCAGCAGCCACGGACAGGGGTTCCTCTCCCACGAGCAGTACTTC. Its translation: CASSHGQGFLSHEQYF.

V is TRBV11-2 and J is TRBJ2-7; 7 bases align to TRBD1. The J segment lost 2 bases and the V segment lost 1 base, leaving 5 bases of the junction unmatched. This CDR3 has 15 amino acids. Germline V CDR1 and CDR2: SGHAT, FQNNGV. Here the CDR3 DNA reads TGTGCCAGCAGCTTAGCCCCGACAGGGCCCTACGAGCAGTACTTC. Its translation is CASSLAPTGPYEQYF.

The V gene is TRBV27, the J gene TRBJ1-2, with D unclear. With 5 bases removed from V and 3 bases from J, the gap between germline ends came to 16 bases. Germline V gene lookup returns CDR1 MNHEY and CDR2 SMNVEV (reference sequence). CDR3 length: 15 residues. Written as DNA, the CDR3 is TGTGCCAGCAGTCCGGACGAGGGTCCGGACTATGGCTACACCTTC. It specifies CASSPDEGPDYGYTF.

The CDR3 is CASSPGTGVLSEKLFF. CDR3 DNA sequence: TGCGCCAGCAGCCCGGGGACAGGGGTCCTCAGTGAAAAACTGTTTTTT. This sequence joins TRBV5-1 and TRBJ1-4; TRBD1 agrees at 10 bases. The CDR3 is made up of 16 amino acids. Unmatched junction bases numbered 10, after V lost 4 bases and J lost 7 bases. Germline assignment: CDR1 SGHRS and CDR2 YFSETQ.

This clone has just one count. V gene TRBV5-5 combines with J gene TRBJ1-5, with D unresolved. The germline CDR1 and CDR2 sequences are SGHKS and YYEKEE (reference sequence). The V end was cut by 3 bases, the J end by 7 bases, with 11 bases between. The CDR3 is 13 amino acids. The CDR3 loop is CASSSASDQPQHF. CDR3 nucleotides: TGTGCCAGCAGCTCCGCTAGCGACCAGCCCCAGCATTTT.

CDR3 nucleotides: TGTGCCAGCAGCCGAGGGGGGTCTTATAATGAAAAACTGTTTTTT. Protein: CASSRGGSYNEKLFF. The chain couples TRBV28 to TRBJ1-4; TRBD1 is a possible D gene (6 bases). Germline V lookup: CDR1 MDHEN, CDR2 SYDVKM. The V end lost 6 bases, the J end lost 4 bases, and 15 bases lay between the germline ends. The CDR3 has 15 amino acids. Looking up the rest from reference TRBV28 and TRBJ1-4 gives the full variable domain: DVKVTQSSRYLVKRTGEKVFLECVQDMDHENMFWYRQDPGLGLRLIYFSYDVKMKEKGDIPEGYSVSREKKERFSLILESASTNQTSMYLCASSRGGSYNEKLFFGSGTQLSVL.

This chain's CDR3 is CASSYRVAGELFF. Here the CDR3 DNA reads TGTGCCAGCAGCTACAGGGTAGCCGGGGAGCTGTTTTTT. V usage is TRBV7-3 and J usage is TRBJ2-2, with D possibly being TRBD1 (6 bases). Germline-derived CDR1 and CDR2 are SGHTA and FQGTGA. Trimming took 4 bases from V and 6 from J, leaving 9 bases between them. The CDR3 runs 13 residues.

CDR3 protein: CASSGTGNTGELFF. The DNA of the CDR3 is TGTGCCTCCAGTGGGACAGGGAACACCGGGGAGCTGTTTTTT. J is TRBJ2-2 and V is TRBV25-1; TRBD1 agrees at 8 bases. The CDR3 spans 14 residues. Germline CDR1 and CDR2: MGHDK and SYGVNS. The trim removed 11 bases at V and 1 base at J, leaving 6 bases unmatched. Filled out from reference TRBV25-1 and TRBJ2-2, the complete variable domain reads EADIYQTPRYLVIGTGKKITLECSQTMGHDKMYWYQQDPGMELHLIHYSYGVNSTEKGDLSSESTVSRIRTEHFPLTLESARPSHTSQYLCASSGTGNTGELFFGEGSRLTVL.

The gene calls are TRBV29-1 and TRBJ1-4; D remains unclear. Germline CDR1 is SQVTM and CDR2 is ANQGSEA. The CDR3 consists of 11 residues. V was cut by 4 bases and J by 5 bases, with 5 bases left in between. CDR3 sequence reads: CSVGGNEKLFF. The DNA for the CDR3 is TGCAGCGTTGGAGGGAATGAAAAACTGTTTTTT. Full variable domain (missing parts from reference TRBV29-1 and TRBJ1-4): SAVISQKPSRDICQRGTSLTIQCQVDSQVTMMFWYRQQPGQSLTLIATANQGSEATYESGFVIDKFPISRPNLTFSTLTVSNMSPEDSSIYLCSVGGNEKLFFGSGTQLSVL.

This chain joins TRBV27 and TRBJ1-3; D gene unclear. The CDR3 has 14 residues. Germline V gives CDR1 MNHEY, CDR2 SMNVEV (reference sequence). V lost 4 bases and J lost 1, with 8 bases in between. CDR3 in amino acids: CASSSLGSGNTIYF. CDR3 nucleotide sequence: TGTGCCAGCAGTTCCCTGGGGTCTGGAAACACCATATATTTT.

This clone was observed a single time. Here the CDR3 DNA reads TGCGCCAGCAGCTTGGAGACGGGGTCCTACGAGCAGTACTTC. This gives the protein CASSLETGSYEQYF. The J gene is TRBJ2-7, the V gene TRBV5-1, with D perhaps matching TRBD2 (5 bases). The length of the CDR3 is 14 residues. CDR1 is SGHRS and CDR2 is YFSETQ in the germline V gene. Trimming left V 0 bases short and J 1 base short, with 8 bases between.

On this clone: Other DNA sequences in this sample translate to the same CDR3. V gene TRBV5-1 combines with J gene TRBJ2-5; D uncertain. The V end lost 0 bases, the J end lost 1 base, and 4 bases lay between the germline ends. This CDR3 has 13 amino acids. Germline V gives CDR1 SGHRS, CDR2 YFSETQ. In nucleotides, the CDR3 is TGCGCCAGCAGCTTGGGCAGCCAAGAGACCCAGTACTTC. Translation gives CASSLGSQETQYF.

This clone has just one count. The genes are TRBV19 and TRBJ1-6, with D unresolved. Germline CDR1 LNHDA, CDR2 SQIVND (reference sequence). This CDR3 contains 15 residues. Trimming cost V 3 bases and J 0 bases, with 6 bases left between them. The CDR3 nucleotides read TGTGCCAGTAGTATTGGGAGCTCCTATAATTCACCCCTCCACTTT. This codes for CASSIGSSYNSPLHF. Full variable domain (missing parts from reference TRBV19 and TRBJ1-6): DGGITQSPKYLFRKEGQNVTLSCEQNLNHDAMYWYRQDPGQGLRLIYYSQIVNDFQKGDIAEGYSVSREKKESFPLTVTSAQKNPTAFYLCASSIGSSYNSPLHFGNGTRLTVT.

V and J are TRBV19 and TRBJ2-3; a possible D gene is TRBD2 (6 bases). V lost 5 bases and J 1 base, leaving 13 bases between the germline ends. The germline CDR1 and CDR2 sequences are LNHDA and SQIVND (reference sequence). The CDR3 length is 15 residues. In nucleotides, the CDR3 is TGTGCCAGTAGTTCTCTAGCGAAACGCACAGATACGCAGTATTTT. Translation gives CASSSLAKRTDTQYF.

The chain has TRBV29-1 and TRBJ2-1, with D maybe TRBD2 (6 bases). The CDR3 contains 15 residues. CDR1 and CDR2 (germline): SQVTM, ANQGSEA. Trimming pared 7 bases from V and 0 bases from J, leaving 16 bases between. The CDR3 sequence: CSAYSGLSSYNEQFF. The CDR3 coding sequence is TGCAGCGCCTATAGCGGCCTAAGCTCCTACAATGAGCAGTTCTTC.

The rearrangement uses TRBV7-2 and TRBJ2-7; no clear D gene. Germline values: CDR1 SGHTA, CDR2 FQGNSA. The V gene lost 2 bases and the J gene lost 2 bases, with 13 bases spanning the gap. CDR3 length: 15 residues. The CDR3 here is CASSLILPRPYEQYF. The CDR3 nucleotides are TGTGCCAGCAGCTTAATCCTCCCCAGGCCCTACGAGCAGTACTTC.

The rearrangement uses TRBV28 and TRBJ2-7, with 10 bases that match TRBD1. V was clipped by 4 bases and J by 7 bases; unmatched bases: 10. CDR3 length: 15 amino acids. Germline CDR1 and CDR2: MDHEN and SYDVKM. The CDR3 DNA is TGTGCCAGCAGTTCCCGGGACAGGGGAGCGGGAGAGCAGTACTTC. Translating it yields CASSSRDRGAGEQYF.

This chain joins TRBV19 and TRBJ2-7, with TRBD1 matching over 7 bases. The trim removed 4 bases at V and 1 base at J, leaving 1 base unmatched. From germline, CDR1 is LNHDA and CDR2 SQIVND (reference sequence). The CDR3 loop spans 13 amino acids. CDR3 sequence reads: CASSRGQSYEQYF. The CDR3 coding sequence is TGTGCCAGTAGTAGGGGACAGTCCTACGAGCAGTACTTC.

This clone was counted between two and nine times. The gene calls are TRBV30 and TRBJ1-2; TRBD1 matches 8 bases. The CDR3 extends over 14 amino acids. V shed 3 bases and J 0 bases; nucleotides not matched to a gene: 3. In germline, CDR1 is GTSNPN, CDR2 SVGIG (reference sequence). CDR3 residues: CAWRWDRSNYGYTF. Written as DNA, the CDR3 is TGTGCCTGGAGATGGGACAGGTCTAACTATGGCTACACCTTC. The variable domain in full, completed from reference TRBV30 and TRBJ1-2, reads SQTIHQWPATLVQPVGSPLSLECTVEGTSNPNLYWYRQAAGRGLQLLFYSVGIGQISSEVPQNLSASRPQDRQFILSSKKLLLSDSGFYLCAWRWDRSNYGYTFGSGTRLTVV.